The T cell receptor (beta chain) described here comes from a study of T-cell memory formation after mild COVID-19. Study background: TCR clusters mostly belonged to single donors. The study, taken as a whole, reports: Clonal second-wave expansions that peaked on day 37 had unconfirmed SARS-CoV-2 specificity.

As concerns this clonotype: Its antigen remains unknown.

V gave up 3 bases and J gave up 4 bases; unmatched junction bases: 4. The CDR3 sequence is 15 residues long. The germline gives CDR1 SEHNR, CDR2 FQNEAQ (reference sequence). From the 5' RACE reads, TCRdb called clonotypes with MiXCR, one entry per CDR3 protein. The repertoire holds hundreds of thousands of distinct CDR3 sequences, with roughly 18% as singletons. What was sequenced was PBMCs or a T cell subset sorted from them (not recorded which). This rearrangement joins TRBV7-9 to TRBJ2-3, with 10 nucleotides matching TRBD2. The receptor was derived from an adult woman who had mild COVID-19 (a few samples of this study predate the infection). Cell type and time point are not known. In DNA, the CDR3 is TGTGCCAGCAGCTTCAGCGGGGGGGCCGCAGATACGCAGTATTTT. Protein product: CASSFSGGAADTQYF.